A selection of T cell receptor beta chains follows, all from one sample in a study of T-cell memory formation after mild COVID-19. MiXCR, run by TCRdb on the 5' RACE reads, gives a single entry per CDR3 protein. The data contain more than 200,000 distinct CDR3 sequences, roughly 15% of them seen just once; the ten biggest clones take up 3% to 4.5%. What was sequenced was PBMCs or a T cell subset sorted from them (not recorded which). All receptors derive from a young man who had mild COVID-19 (a few samples of this study predate the infection). Cell type and time point are not known. The CDR3 runs from the conserved cysteine through the conserved F or W. A D gene is named only where the DNA matches it firmly. Rows give clone size only sometimes, using once, few, many, or a class for an expanded clone.

j_gene: TRBJ2-7
d_gene: .
len: 15
abundance: few
v_gene: TRBV15
CDR3nt: TGTGCCACCAGCTCGTCTAGCAGGAGCTCAGTCGAGCAGTACTTC
CDR3aa: CATSSSSRSSVEQYF

j_gene: TRBJ2-1
d_gene: TRBD2
len: 14
abundance: many
v_gene: TRBV7-8
CDR3nt: TGTGCCAGCACCCAGACTAGCGGACACAATGAGCAGTTCTTC
CDR3aa: CASTQTSGHNEQFF

j_gene: TRBJ2-1
d_gene: TRBD2
len: 16
abundance: few
v_gene: TRBV4-3
CDR3nt: TGCGCCAGCAGCCTCCGAGCGGGGGGAATCTACAATGAGCAGTTCTTC
CDR3aa: CASSLRAGGIYNEQFF

j_gene: TRBJ2-5
d_gene: TRBD2
len: 13
abundance: few
v_gene: TRBV12-3/TRBV12-4
CDR3nt: TGTGCCAGCAGTCCCGGGACTAGAGAGACCCAGTACTTC
CDR3aa: CASSPGTRETQYF

j_gene: TRBJ2-7
d_gene: TRBD2
len: 14
abundance: few
v_gene: TRBV18
CDR3nt: TGTGCCAGCTCACCACCGCCCGGGGGGAACGAGCAGTACTTC
CDR3aa: CASSPPPGGNEQYF

j_gene: TRBJ2-1
d_gene: .
len: 13
abundance: few
v_gene: TRBV5-1
CDR3nt: TGCGCCAGCAGCTTGCCGCCGATGGATGAGCAGTTCTTC
CDR3aa: CASSLPPMDEQFF

j_gene: TRBJ2-7
d_gene: .
len: 12
abundance: .
v_gene: TRBV20-1
CDR3nt: TGCAGTGCTAGAGACCATAACTACGAGCAGTACTTC
CDR3aa: CSARDHNYEQYF

j_gene: TRBJ2-7
d_gene: TRBD1
len: 15
abundance: few
v_gene: TRBV7-6
CDR3nt: TGTGCCAGCAGCTACCGGACAGGGCAGGCCTCCGAGCAGTACTTC
CDR3aa: CASSYRTGQASEQYF

j_gene: TRBJ1-5
d_gene: .
len: 15
abundance: .
v_gene: TRBV6-2/TRBV6-3
CDR3nt: TGTGCCAGCAGTTCATCCTGGGGTAGCAATCAGCCCCAGCATTTT
CDR3aa: CASSSSWGSNQPQHF

j_gene: TRBJ2-7
d_gene: TRBD2
len: 17
abundance: once
v_gene: TRBV9
CDR3nt: TGTGCCAGCAGCGTAGGCGCGAGCGGGGGAGCGCTTTACGAGCAGTACTTC
CDR3aa: CASSVGASGGALYEQYF

j_gene: TRBJ1-3
d_gene: .
len: 13
abundance: few
v_gene: TRBV7-3
CDR3nt: TGTGCCAGCAGCTTAATGCCGGGAAACACCATATATTTT
CDR3aa: CASSLMPGNTIYF

j_gene: TRBJ2-2
d_gene: .
len: 13
abundance: .
v_gene: TRBV14
CDR3nt: TGTGCCAGCAGCCAAGATTGGGCCGGGGAGCTGTTTTTT
CDR3aa: CASSQDWAGELFF

j_gene: TRBJ2-1
d_gene: TRBD2
len: 16
abundance: .
v_gene: TRBV6-5
CDR3nt: TGTGCCAGCAGTTACTGGGCGGGGGGACCCTACAATGAGCAGTTCTTC
CDR3aa: CASSYWAGGPYNEQFF

j_gene: TRBJ2-2
d_gene: .
len: 14
abundance: many
v_gene: TRBV5-1
CDR3nt: TGCGCCAGCAGCTTGGCCTACGGACCCGGGGAGCTGTTTTTT
CDR3aa: CASSLAYGPGELFF